Listed below are T cell receptor beta chains from one sample, sequenced in a study of cytomegalovirus exposure and HLA in healthy donors. The method was immunoSEQ multiplex PCR; TCRdb's version includes in-frame clones alone and lacks a portion of them. The sample has roughly 130,000 clones; about 73% are singletons. Sequenced: PBMCs. These receptors all come from a woman in her forties or fifties in good health and CMV-seropositive. CDR3s include the opening cysteine and the closing phenylalanine or tryptophan. A D gene is named only where the DNA matches it firmly. Where a row states a size, it is once, few, many or the class of an expanded clone; other rows omit it.

v_gene	abundance	d_gene	j_gene	CDR3nt	CDR3aa
TRBV7-2	-	TRBD2	TRBJ2-7	TGTGCCAGCTCCGGGAGGGGTGACGAGCAGTACTTC	CASSGRGDEQYF
TRBV11-3	-	TRBD2	TRBJ2-3	TGTGCCAGCAGCTCCGGGACTAGCGGGGCGAAGGATACGCAGTATTTT	CASSSGTSGAKDTQYF
TRBV6-5	-	-	TRBJ1-6	TGTGCCAGCAGTTACAGACGGGAGCCGAATTCACCCCTCCACTTT	CASSYRREPNSPLHF
TRBV2	-	-	TRBJ1-1	TGTGCCAGCAGCAGGGAGAACACTGAAGCTTTCTTT	CASSRENTEAFF
TRBV30	-	-	TRBJ1-3	TGTGCCTGGAGTATGGGCCTCCTCGAAAACACCATATATTTT	CAWSMGLLENTIYF
TRBV25-1	few	-	TRBJ2-2	TGTGCCAGTACTCGAACCGGGAACACCGGGGAGCTGTTTTTT	CASTRTGNTGELFF
TRBV27	once	TRBD1	TRBJ2-7	TGTGCCAGCAGGGGACAGGGGACCTCCTACGAGCAGTACTTC	CASRGQGTSYEQYF
TRBV6-1	-	TRBD1	TRBJ2-3	TGTGCCAGCAGGGAGGACAGGGCCACAGATACGCAGTATTTT	CASREDRATDTQYF
TRBV6-5	-	-	TRBJ2-2	TGTGCCAGCCAGGGCCAGGGGAGCACCGGGGAGCTGTTTTTT	CASQGQGSTGELFF
TRBV5-1	-	-	TRBJ2-7	TGCGCCAGCACCTCAGACCGGACAGCCACCTACGAGCAGTACTTC	CASTSDRTATYEQYF
TRBV6-5	-	TRBD1	TRBJ1-5	TGTGCCAGCAGTCCGCAGGGGGGCAATCAGCCCCAGCATTTT	CASSPQGGNQPQHF
TRBV7-9	few	-	TRBJ1-2	TGTGCCAGCAGCTTAGGAGTAGCCCCGGCGGGTGGCTACACCTTC	CASSLGVAPAGGYTF
TRBV10-1	-	-	TRBJ2-7	TGCGCCAGCAGTGAAGACCCCGGCGGCGAGCAGTACTTC	CASSEDPGGEQYF
TRBV2	-	TRBD1	TRBJ1-5	TGTGCCAGCAGGGACGACAGGGGGGATAACAAGCCCCAGCATTTT	CASRDDRGDNKPQHF
TRBV6-6	-	TRBD2	TRBJ2-3	TGTGCCAGCAGTCCGAGGGGGACTAGAGGGCCAGATACGCAGTATTTT	CASSPRGTRGPDTQYF
TRBV5-1	-	-	TRBJ2-4	TGCGCCAGTGGCTCAGGGGAGCTGGGGAACATTCAGTACTTC	CASGSGELGNIQYF
TRBV5-8	few	TRBD1	TRBJ1-4	TGTGCCAGCAGTCAAGGGGGCCTAGGAACTAATGAAAAACTGTTTTTT	CASSQGGLGTNEKLFF
TRBV6-6	few	-	TRBJ1-4	TGTGCCAGCGGGGAGCGAACTAATGAAAAACTGTTTTTT	CASGERTNEKLFF
TRBV5-4	-	TRBD1	TRBJ2-7	TGTGCCAGCAGCTTGCCGGGACAGGGATCGGACGAGCAGTACTTC	CASSLPGQGSDEQYF
TRBV5-6	-	-	TRBJ1-5	TGTGCCAGCAGCTCGGGATCCTTCGGCAATCAGCCCCAGCATTTT	CASSSGSFGNQPQHF
TRBV7-9	-	-	TRBJ1-1	TGTTCCAGCAGCCCTTCCCGCGGGGGCGCGTCGGGGACTGAAGCTTTCTTT	CSSSPSRGGASGTEAFF
TRBV5-4	-	-	TRBJ2-3	TGTGCCAGCAGCTTGCCGGGGGGCACAGATACGCAGTATTTT	CASSLPGGTDTQYF
TRBV29-1	-	TRBD2	TRBJ2-3	TGCAGCGTCGAGAGGCGGGGGGGAACATATACGCAGTATTTT	CSVERRGGTYTQYF
TRBV5-6	few	-	TRBJ2-7	TGTGCCAGCAGTCCCGGGTCTGACGAGCAGTACTTC	CASSPGSDEQYF
TRBV9	-	TRBD2	TRBJ2-2	TGTGCCAGCAGCCCCTTAGCGGGGGGGGGCACCGGGGAGCTGTTTTTT	CASSPLAGGGTGELFF
TRBV7-2	-	-	TRBJ1-2	TGTGCCAGCAGCTTAGCCCGTGGAGGGGTAAGGGGCTACACCTTC	CASSLARGGVRGYTF
TRBV30	-	-	TRBJ1-2	TGTGCCTGGAGTGTAGGGGCGCTGAATGGCTACACCTTC	CAWSVGALNGYTF
TRBV27	-	-	TRBJ2-3	TGTGCCAGCAGTTTAGGAGGGGAAGGTTGGGGGACAGATACGCAGTATTTT	CASSLGGEGWGTDTQYF
TRBV9	-	-	TRBJ2-1	TGTGCCAGCAGCGTATCTCCCCGACAGTACAATGAGCAGTTCTTC	CASSVSPRQYNEQFF
TRBV9	few	-	TRBJ2-1	TGTGCCAGCAGCGTATTAACACATTACACTAGGGATGAGCAGTTCTTC	CASSVLTHYTRDEQFF
TRBV5-1	-	TRBD1	TRBJ1-1	TGCGCCAGCAGCCCCATTCCGGGACAGGGAGGCACTGAAGCTTTCTTT	CASSPIPGQGGTEAFF
TRBV5-6	-	TRBD2	TRBJ2-3	TGTGCCAGCAGCTTGGCCGGGGGGGGCGGCGCAGATACGCAGTATTTT	CASSLAGGGGADTQYF
TRBV6-6	few	TRBD1	TRBJ2-2	TGTGCCAGTGTAGTGACAGGGGCCACCGGGGAGCTGTTTTTT	CASVVTGATGELFF
TRBV7-4	few	TRBD2	TRBJ2-7	TGTGCCAGCAGCGCCGGACTAGACACCCCCTACGAGCAGTACTTC	CASSAGLDTPYEQYF
TRBV19	once	TRBD1	TRBJ1-2	TGTGCCAGTAGCCTCACACGACAGGGGAATTATGGCTACACCTTC	CASSLTRQGNYGYTF
TRBV2	-	-	TRBJ2-3	TGTGCCAGCAGTGCTTCCGATACGCAGTATTTT	CASSASDTQYF
TRBV7-2	-	-	TRBJ1-5	TGTGCCAGCAGCTTATGGGGGGAGAGTTATCAGCCCCAGCATTTT	CASSLWGESYQPQHF
TRBV6-1	once	-	TRBJ1-1	TGTGCCAGCAGTGACTTCCAGCTTCGGGAAACTGAAGCTTTCTTT	CASSDFQLRETEAFF
TRBV12-2	few	-	TRBJ1-6	TGTGCAAGTCGCTTAGTCGGGGTACTTTCATCGGGTAGCTCCTATAATTCACCCCTCCACTTT	CASRLVGVLSSGSSYNSPLHF
TRBV6-5	-	-	TRBJ1-2	TGTGCCAGCAGCCCCGGACAGACCTCTTTCGGTTACCCCTTC	CASSPGQTSFGYPF
TRBV2	-	-	TRBJ2-3	TGTGCCAGCAGTGACCTCGCGGCCCTCGCAGATACGCAGTATTTT	CASSDLAALADTQYF
TRBV7-2	-	TRBD1	TRBJ2-5	TGTGCCAGCAGTGCCGCGACAGGGGGCTGGGAGACCCAGTACTTC	CASSAATGGWETQYF
TRBV2	few	-	TRBJ2-1	TGTGCCAGCAGTTTAGACAATGAGCAGTTCTTC	CASSLDNEQFF
TRBV20-1	-	-	TRBJ2-5	TGCAGTGCTTCCCGGGAAGAGACCCAGTACTTC	CSASREETQYF